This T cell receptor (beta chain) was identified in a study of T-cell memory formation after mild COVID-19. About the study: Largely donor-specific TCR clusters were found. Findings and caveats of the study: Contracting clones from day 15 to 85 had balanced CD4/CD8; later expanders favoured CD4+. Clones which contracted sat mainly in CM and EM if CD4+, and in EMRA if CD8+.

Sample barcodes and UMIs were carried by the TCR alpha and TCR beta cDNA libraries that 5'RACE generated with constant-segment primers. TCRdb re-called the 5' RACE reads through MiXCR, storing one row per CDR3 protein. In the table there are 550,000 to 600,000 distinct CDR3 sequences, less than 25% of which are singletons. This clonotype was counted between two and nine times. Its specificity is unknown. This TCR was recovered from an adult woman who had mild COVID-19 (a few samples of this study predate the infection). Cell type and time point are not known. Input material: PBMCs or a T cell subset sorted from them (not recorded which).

DNA of the CDR3: TGTGCCAGCAGTGGGGAGAGAACAGGGGTTTCTTTCAATGAGCAGTTCTTC. Translating it yields CASSGERTGVSFNEQFF. The gene calls are TRBV25-1 and TRBJ2-1; 7 bases align to TRBD1. CDR3 length equals 17 residues. Germline-derived CDR1 and CDR2 are MGHDK and SYGVNS. J was trimmed by 6 bases and V by 4 bases; bases with no gene match: 15.